What follows are 9 T cell receptor beta chains derived from one specimen sequenced in a study of cytomegalovirus exposure and HLA in healthy donors. The PCR had 60 Vbeta and 13 Jbeta primers. Only in-frame clones appear in the TCRdb table, and some are missing; sequencing was by immunoSEQ multiplex PCR. This table holds 150,000 or so clones, around 75% found once. Source material: PBMCs. These receptors were collected from a woman aged 18-29 years in good health and CMV-seronegative.

The V gene is TRBV29-1, the J gene TRBJ1-2; 7 nucleotides agree with TRBD1. The germline V gene encodes CDR1 SQVTM and CDR2 ANQGSEA. The CDR3 covers 13 residues. J gave up 6 bases and V 4 bases, and 8 bases lay outside the gene matches. CDR3: CSVVSYDRDGYTF. For the CDR3, the DNA is TGCAGCGTTGTGTCCTACGACAGGGATGGCTACACCTTC.

The chain employs TRBV4-3 and TRBJ2-4; D not certain. CDR3 length equals 14 residues. The V and J ends lost 1 base and 0 bases respectively, with 4 bases between them. Germline CDR1 reads LGHNA; CDR2 reads YSLEER. The CDR3 region has the DNA TGCGCCAGCAGCCAAGCAGTAGCCAAAAACATTCAGTACTTC. Translating gives CASSQAVAKNIQYF.

The chain recombines TRBV7-2 with TRBJ2-5; D possibly corresponds to TRBD1 (5 bases). The CDR3 has 13 residues. Between the trimmed V and J ends, which lost 4 bases and 3 bases, there was a span of 9 bases. Germline loops: CDR1 SGHTA, CDR2 FQGNSA. CDR3 protein: CASSWGREETQYF. CDR3 bases: TGTGCCAGCAGCTGGGGCAGGGAAGAGACCCAGTACTTC.

The V and J genes are TRBV11-3 and TRBJ2-4, with TRBD1 as a possible D gene (5 bases). The V gene lost 5 bases and the J gene lost 7 bases, with 33 bases spanning the gap. This CDR3 is built from 20 residues. The germline V gene has CDR1 SGHNT and CDR2 YENEEA. CDR3 sequence (DNA): TGTGCCAGCAGCCAGTTTTCTTCGAGGTTGGACGGACACGCACCCAACATTCAGTACTTC. The encoded protein is CASSQFSSRLDGHAPNIQYF.

This clone was seen a handful of times. This chain joins TRBV10-2 and TRBJ2-3, with 10 positions matching TRBD2. This CDR3 is built from 18 residues. The V gene's germline CDR1 is WSHSY and CDR2 SAAADI. The V and J ends lost 1 base and 3 bases, in that order; junction bases with no gene match: 10. The CDR3 DNA reads TGCGCCAGCAGTGAGTTTGGAGCGGGGGGGCCGAGGACAGATACGCAGTATTTT. Translated, it gives CASSEFGAGGPRTDTQYF.

This rearrangement joins TRBV7-9 to TRBJ2-3; D gene ambiguous. The CDR3 totals 13 residues. CDR1 SEHNR and CDR2 FQNEAQ come from the germline V gene (reference sequence). V lost 5 bases and J lost 3, with 9 bases in between. The CDR3, as DNA: TGTGCCAGCAGCCCCGAGCTAACAGATACGCAGTATTTT. Residues: CASSPELTDTQYF. Complete variable domain (other parts from reference TRBV7-9 and TRBJ2-3): DTGVSQNPRHKITKRGQNVTFRCDPISEHNRLYWYRQTLGQGPEFLTYFQNEAQLEKSRLLSDRFSAERPKGSFSTLEIQRTEQGDSAMYLCASSPELTDTQYFGPGTRLTVL.

The genes are TRBV5-4 and TRBJ1-2; no clear D. Trimming removed 4 bases at V and 2 bases at J, with 15 bases between. The germline gives CDR1 SGHNT, CDR2 YYREEE (reference sequence). The CDR3 consists of 15 residues. CDR3 in DNA: TGTGCCAGCAGCCCCCGCTCGGGAAGGAACTATGGCTACACCTTC. It is translated as CASSPRSGRNYGYTF.

The V and J genes are TRBV29-1 and TRBJ2-7; 9 positions agree with TRBD1. J lost 0 bases, V lost 6 bases, and 6 bases had no gene match. The CDR3 runs to 14 residues. Germline lookup yields CDR1 SQVTM and CDR2 ANQGSEA. In nucleotides, the CDR3 is TGCAGCGTCGAGGGACAGGGCAGCTCCTACGAGCAGTACTTC. This sequence encodes CSVEGQGSSYEQYF.

The chain has TRBV18 and TRBJ1-2; D not resolved. V was trimmed by 4 bases and J by 4 bases, leaving 10 bases between them. The germline V gene encodes CDR1 KGHSH and CDR2 LQKENI. The CDR3 spans 13 residues. This CDR3 is CASSLDGAYGYTF. The CDR3 DNA reads as TGTGCCAGCTCACTCGACGGAGCCTATGGCTACACCTTC.